One and the same sample provided the 13 T cell receptor beta chains below, sequenced in a study of shared clonotypes between healthy human individuals. Clones were read by immunoSEQ multiplex PCR, and TCRdb kept only the in-frame ones, dropping some. The sample has about 2.4 million clones, just over 90% seen once. What was sequenced was naive CD4+ T cells sorted from blood. Subset given: CD45RA+ positively selected. The source of these receptors is a man aged 18 to 29 in good health.

About this clone: Other DNA sequences in the sample encode the same CDR3. The gene calls are TRBV5-1 and TRBJ2-5; D remains unclear. V gave up 0 bases and J gave up 0 bases, with 6 bases separating them. Germline V gives CDR1 SGHRS, CDR2 YFSETQ. The CDR3 runs 14 residues. In DNA form, the CDR3 reads TGCGCCAGCAGCTTGGTGGGGAACCAAGAGACCCAGTACTTC. Translating it yields CASSLVGNQETQYF.

The chain uses TRBV7-9 and TRBJ2-7, with D possibly being TRBD2 (5 bases). The CDR3 has 14 residues. Looked up from germline, CDR1 is SEHNR and CDR2 is FQNEAQ (reference sequence). V was shortened by 5 bases and J by 5 bases, with 16 bases between the two germline ends. The CDR3 DNA is TGTGCCAGCAGCCAAATCCCGGGGTCGAACGAGCAGTACTTC. Its protein is CASSQIPGSNEQYF.

CDR3 DNA: TGTGCCAGCTCCCTCCTAATGTTGGGACAGGGGGCTTACGAGCAGTACTTC. This codes for CASSLLMLGQGAYEQYF. This chain connects TRBV18 to TRBJ2-7; 12 bases line up with TRBD1. V was pared by 6 bases and J by 4 bases, with 13 bases of the junction left unmatched. Germline V gene data show CDR1 as KGHSH and CDR2 as LQKENI. The CDR3 is 17 amino acids.

V and J are TRBV4-1 and TRBJ1-2; 7 bases line up with TRBD1. After removal of 4 bases from V and 2 bases from J, the junction contained 4 bases not matched to a gene. Germline V gene sequence: CDR1 MGHRA, CDR2 YSYEKL. The CDR3 length is 14 residues. CDR3 nucleotides: TGCGCCAGCAGCCCAGGGGGGGGAAACTATGGCTACACCTTC. It yields the protein CASSPGGGNYGYTF.

V is TRBV10-3 and J is TRBJ2-3; TRBD2 aligns across 10 bases. Germline lookup yields CDR1 ENHRY and CDR2 SYGVKD. V shed 6 bases and J 1 base; nucleotides not matched to a gene: 4. The CDR3 covers 15 residues. The CDR3, as DNA: TGTGCCATCAGCCCCGGGACTAGCGGCACAGATACGCAGTATTTT. Its protein product is CAISPGTSGTDTQYF.

This clone was counted once. This chain joins TRBV4-3 and TRBJ1-1; D gene unclear. The CDR3 contains 16 residues. Trimming left V 0 bases short and J 0 bases short, with 11 bases between. Per germline, CDR1 LGHNA and CDR2 YSLEER. CDR3 in DNA: TGCGCCAGCAGCCAAGATCGTGAGCGGTTGAACACTGAAGCTTTCTTT. Its protein is CASSQDRERLNTEAFF.

The chain employs TRBV7-9 and TRBJ1-2, with D unresolved. With 7 bases removed from V and 6 bases from J, the gap between germline ends came to 9 bases. The CDR3 is made up of 11 amino acids. CDR1 is SEHNR and CDR2 is FQNEAQ in the germline V gene (reference sequence). The CDR3 reads CASKEGDGYTF. CDR3 DNA sequence: TGTGCCAGCAAGGAGGGTGATGGCTACACCTTC.

This sequence joins TRBV29-1 and TRBJ1-3, with a tentative D call TRBD1 (5 bases). V was clipped by 3 bases and J by 0 bases, with 12 bases between them. Per germline, CDR1 SQVTM and CDR2 ANQGSEA. The CDR3 covers 15 residues. CDR3 nucleotides: TGCAGCGTTGAGAACAGGCGGACCTCTGGAAACACCATATATTTT. This translates into CSVENRRTSGNTIYF.

This chain joins TRBV5-4 and TRBJ1-2; 8 positions agree with TRBD1. CDR3 length: 14 residues. The trim removed 1 base at V and 7 bases at J, leaving 6 bases unmatched. Germline V gene sequence: CDR1 SGHNT, CDR2 YYREEE (reference sequence). DNA of the CDR3: TGTGCCAGCAGCTTGCAGGGGGCGCTGGGTGGCTACACCTTC. It is translated as CASSLQGALGGYTF.

The rearrangement links TRBV19 to TRBJ1-5; the match to TRBD1 covers 7 bases. The germline V gene has CDR1 LNHDA and CDR2 SQIVND (reference sequence). The CDR3 runs 13 residues. J was trimmed by 4 bases and V by 5 bases; bases with no gene match: 2. As DNA, the CDR3 is TGTGCCAGTAGTGAGGGGGCTAATCAGCCCCAGCATTTT. Encoded protein: CASSEGANQPQHF.

The chain recombines TRBV2 with TRBJ2-2; D unclear. There are 14 residues in the CDR3. Looked up from germline, CDR1 is SNHLY and CDR2 is FYNNEI. V lost 6 bases and J lost 5, with 13 bases in between. CDR3 loop: CASRPGWPTGELFF. CDR3 in DNA: TGTGCCAGCAGGCCCGGGTGGCCAACCGGGGAGCTGTTTTTT.

The chain has TRBV9 and TRBJ2-1; D not certain. The V gene lost 0 bases and the J gene lost 2 bases, with 9 bases spanning the gap. The CDR3 covers 15 residues. Per germline, CDR1 SGDLS and CDR2 YYNGEE. CDR3 region: CASSVESWAYNEQFF. CDR3 in DNA: TGTGCCAGCAGCGTAGAGAGTTGGGCCTACAATGAGCAGTTCTTC.

The gene calls are TRBV6-4 and TRBJ2-3, with a possible D match to TRBD2 (7 bases). V was pared by 5 bases and J by 5 bases, with 17 bases between. There are 15 residues in the CDR3. Germline CDR1 is MRHNA and CDR2 is SNTAGT. This CDR3 is CASSLTGGPLDTQYF. For the CDR3, the DNA is TGTGCCAGCAGTTTAACGGGGGGCCCTCTAGATACGCAGTATTTT.